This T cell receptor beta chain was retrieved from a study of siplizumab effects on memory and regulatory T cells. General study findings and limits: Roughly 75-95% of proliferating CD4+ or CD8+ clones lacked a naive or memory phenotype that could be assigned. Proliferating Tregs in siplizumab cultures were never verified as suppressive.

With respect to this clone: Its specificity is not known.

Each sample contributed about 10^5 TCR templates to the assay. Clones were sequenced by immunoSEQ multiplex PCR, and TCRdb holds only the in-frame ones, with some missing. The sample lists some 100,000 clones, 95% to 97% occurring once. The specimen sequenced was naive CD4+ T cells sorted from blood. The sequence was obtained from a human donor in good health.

This chain's CDR3 is CASSLSGGDQETQYF. DNA of the CDR3: TGTGCCAGCAGCTTGAGCGGGGGGGACCAAGAGACCCAGTACTTC. The genes are TRBV11-2 and TRBJ2-5, with 10 positions matching TRBD2. The CDR3 has 15 amino acids. Germline values: CDR1 SGHAT, CDR2 FQNNGV. After removal of 3 bases from V and 0 bases from J, the junction contained 1 base not matched to a gene.